Sequencing of this T cell receptor (beta chain) was carried out in a study of CD8 T cells in Susac syndrome. After extraction with the RNeasy kit, roughly 0.45 to 1 ug of the RNA was reverse transcribed using random hexamers. TCRdb re-analysed the immunoSEQ multiplex PCR reads in MiXCR, keeping a single row per CDR3 protein. The sample shows under 200,000 distinct CDR3 sequences, approximately 94% of them seen only once. CDR1 is GTSNPN, CDR2 SVGIG, per germline (reference sequence). The CDR3 runs to 13 residues. The trim removed 4 bases at V and 5 bases at J, leaving 5 bases unmatched. This clonotype was sampled from a human donor with Susac syndrome. V gene TRBV30 combines with J gene TRBJ2-5; 9 nucleotides match TRBD2. Sequencing input: CD4+ T cells from PBMCs. The CDR3 spells CAWNERGEETQYF. CDR3 bases: TGTGCCTGGAACGAGCGGGGGGAGGAGACCCAGTACTTC.